This paragraph reports one TCR beta chain. Its specificity is unknown. These data originate in a study of cytomegalovirus exposure and HLA in healthy donors. Study-wide context: About 180 million T cells yielded 90 million to 130 million unique TCR beta sequences, as an earlier analysis found. As released early, the data held roughly 85 million unique TCRs from HLA-typed donors. The study, taken as a whole, reports: The likely explanation for a cluster of highly shared sequence variants was sequencing artifact. The authors confirmed in vitro that a few CMV-associated chains were specific for CMV antigens.

V dropped 6 bases and J dropped 1 base, with 10 bases sitting between them. This CDR3 is 14 amino acids long. From germline, CDR1 is MDHEN and CDR2 SYDVKM. Use of 60 Vbeta and 13 Jbeta primers characterized the PCR. Assay used: immunoSEQ multiplex PCR; TCRdb lists only in-frame clones, some missing. The sample lists about 85,000 clones, roughly 70% occurring once. The genes are TRBV28 and TRBJ1-5; D possibly corresponds to TRBD1 (5 bases). The TCR originated in a man aged 25 to 40 in good health and CMV-seronegative. The sample consisted of PBMCs. CDR3 amino acids: CASRTAGSNQPQHF. In nucleotides, the CDR3 is TGTGCCAGCAGGACAGCAGGGAGCAATCAGCCCCAGCATTTT.